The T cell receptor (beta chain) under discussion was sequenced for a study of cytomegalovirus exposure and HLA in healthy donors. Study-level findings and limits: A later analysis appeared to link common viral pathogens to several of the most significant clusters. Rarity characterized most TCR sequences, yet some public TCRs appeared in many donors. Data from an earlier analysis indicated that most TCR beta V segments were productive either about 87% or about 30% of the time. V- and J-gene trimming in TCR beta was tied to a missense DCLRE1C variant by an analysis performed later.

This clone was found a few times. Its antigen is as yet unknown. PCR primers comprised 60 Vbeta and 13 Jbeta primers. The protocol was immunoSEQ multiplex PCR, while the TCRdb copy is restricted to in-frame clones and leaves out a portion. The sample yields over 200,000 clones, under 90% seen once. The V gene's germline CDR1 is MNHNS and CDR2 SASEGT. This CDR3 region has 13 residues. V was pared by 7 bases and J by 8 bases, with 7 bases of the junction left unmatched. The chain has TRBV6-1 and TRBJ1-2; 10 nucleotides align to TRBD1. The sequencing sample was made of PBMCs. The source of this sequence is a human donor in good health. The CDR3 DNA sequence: TGTGCCAGCAACCGGGACAGGGGTTTAGGCTACACCTTC. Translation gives CASNRDRGLGYTF.